This TCR beta chain originates from a study of post-analysis software for immune sequencing data. Study at large: The patients showed relapsing-remitting, secondary progressive and progressive-relapsing multiple sclerosis courses.

This CDR3 is built from 16 residues. From germline, CDR1 is MNHNY and CDR2 SVGAGI (reference sequence). Germline trimming cut 7 bases from V and 2 bases from J; bases unmatched to any gene: 12. A word on this clonotype: The antigen remains undetermined.

The study, taken as a whole, reports: Patients had higher frequencies than controls of five TRBV segments, including TRBV5-6, TRBV5-1 and TRBV20-1. In multiple sclerosis, normalized Chao1 diversity was significantly below that of controls.

TCR beta libraries were prepared from cDNA with unique molecular identifiers. TCRdb processed the PCR reads anew with MiXCR; each CDR3 protein has one entry. The table has 700,000 to 900,000 distinct CDR3 sequences, roughly 50% seen once. V gene TRBV6-6 combines with J gene TRBJ2-3, with 7 bases that match TRBD2. Sequenced: blood. The source of this sequence is a girl aged 10-17 years with multiple sclerosis. The CDR3: CASTLTSPEYTDTQYF. CDR3 bases: TGTGCCAGCACCCTGACTAGCCCGGAATACACAGATACGCAGTATTTT.